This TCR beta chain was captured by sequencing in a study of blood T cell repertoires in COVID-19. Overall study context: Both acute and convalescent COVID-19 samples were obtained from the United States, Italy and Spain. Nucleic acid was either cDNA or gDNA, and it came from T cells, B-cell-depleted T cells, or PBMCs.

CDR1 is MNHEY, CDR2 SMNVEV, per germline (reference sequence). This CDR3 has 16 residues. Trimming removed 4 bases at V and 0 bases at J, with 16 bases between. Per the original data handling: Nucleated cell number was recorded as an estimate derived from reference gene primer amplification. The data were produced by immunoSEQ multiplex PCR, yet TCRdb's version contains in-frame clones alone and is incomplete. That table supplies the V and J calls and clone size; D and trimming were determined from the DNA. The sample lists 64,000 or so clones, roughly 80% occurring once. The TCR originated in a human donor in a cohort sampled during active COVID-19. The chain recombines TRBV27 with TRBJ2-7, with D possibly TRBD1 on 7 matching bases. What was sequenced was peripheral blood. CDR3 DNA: TGTGCCAGCAGTTGGTCAGGGGGGACCGGCTCCTACGAGCAGTACTTC. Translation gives CASSWSGGTGSYEQYF.